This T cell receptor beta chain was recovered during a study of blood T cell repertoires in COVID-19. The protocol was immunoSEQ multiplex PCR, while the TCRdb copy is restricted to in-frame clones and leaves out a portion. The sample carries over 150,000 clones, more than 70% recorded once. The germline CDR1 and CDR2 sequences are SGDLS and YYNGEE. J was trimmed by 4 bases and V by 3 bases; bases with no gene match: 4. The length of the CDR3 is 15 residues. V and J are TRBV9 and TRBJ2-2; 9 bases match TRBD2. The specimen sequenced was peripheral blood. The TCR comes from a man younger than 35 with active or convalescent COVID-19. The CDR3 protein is CASSAPGLATGELFF. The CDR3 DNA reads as TGTGCCAGCAGCGCCCCGGGACTAGCCACCGGGGAGCTGTTTTTT. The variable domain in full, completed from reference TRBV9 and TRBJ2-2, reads DSGVTQTPKHLITATGQRVTLRCSPRSGDLSVYWYQQSLDQGLQFLIQYYNGEERAKGNILERFSAQQFPDLHSELNLSSLELGDSALYFCASSAPGLATGELFFGEGSRLTVL.